This TCR beta chain was identified in a study of T cells in Graves' hyperthyroidism and ophthalmopathy (dated by TCRdb to between 2018 and 2020). Regarding the study in general: Peripheral blood was collected at initial diagnosis, before any treatment. TCR V-J signatures able to tell the groups apart were searched for in a discovery cohort of around 95 patients, of whom over 40 had Graves' ophthalmopathy and more than 55 had stable Graves' hyperthyroidism. Whether ophthalmopathy could be predicted prospectively was tested in an independent validation cohort made up of roughly 19 hyperthyroidism patients plus 17 patients who later progressed to ophthalmopathy. The 100 or so discovery patients were divided at random into training and test sets in a 7:3 ratio. In about 6 Graves' hyperthyroidism patients, the study also compared T-cell repertoires from thyroid tissue with T-cell repertoires from blood. After sampling, hyperthyroidism patients received methimazole starting at 30 mg daily, and ophthalmopathy patients received high-dose intravenous methylprednisolone. According to the paper, TCR Vbeta CDR3 sequencing was carried out on approximately 140 peripheral blood samples, which came from over 40 ophthalmopathy, 70 to 80 hyperthyroidism and roughly 17 progressor patients. Overall results and qualifications from the work: Blood samples also contained most of the expanded thyroid clonotypes (frequency above 0.001), which suggests that blood repertoires may reflect thyroid immune responses. Sample size was not statistically predetermined, and investigators were not blinded to group allocation. In cross-validation, a model built on a 13 V-J signature told ophthalmopathy apart from stable hyperthyroidism with approximately 91% sensitivity and approximately 81% specificity, and in testing the same model reached 80%/75%. In validation, the model predicted progression to ophthalmopathy a median of around six months before onset, with about 64% sensitivity and 72.22% specificity.

Hyperthyroidism patients were newly diagnosed, had a disease duration of under 2 months, and were aged 18 to 65 years. Any patient with an uncontrolled infection, another autoimmune disease, pregnancy or lactation was excluded. Diagnoses were based on clinical symptoms, serum thyroxine and TRAb, thyroid ultrasound and orbital computed tomography. Blood from progressor patients was collected at the time of first diagnosis with hyperthyroidism, before any ophthalmopathy symptoms had appeared. Ficoll-Paque density gradient centrifugation was used to isolate PBMCs from 10 ml of fresh peripheral blood. Progressor patients were first diagnosed with Graves' hyperthyroidism and then developed ophthalmopathy during follow-up. Total RNA was extracted with Trizol reagent, and quality was checked on an Agilent 2100 Bioanalyzer. The TCR beta CDR3 regions were amplified from the RNA transcripts. The TCR CDR3 was subjected to a first round of RT-PCR using the HTBI primer set and the Qiagen OneStep RT-PCR kit. The libraries were constructed in a second round of multiplex PCR and then size-selected and purified. Paired-end sequencing of the libraries was performed with 100 bp reads on an Illumina HiSeq2000. Regarding the original processing steps: SOAPnuke was used to process the raw data, removing reads that contained adapters or uncalled bases, had a mean Phred below 15, or lacked an exact match to the constant primer or identifier. COPE v1.2.5 was used to merge the high-quality paired reads, and each unique nucleotide sequence was defined as a clonotype. MiTCR v1.1 was used to align clonotypes to the IMGT TRBV, TRBD and TRBJ reference segments. Analysis was restricted to V-J combinations with a frequency above 0.0001, which covered approximately 99% of repertoires. A TCS score was defined as the ratio of F50 (clonal expansion) to E x V (chaos), with BLOSUM62-based TCRdist applied between CDR3 peptides within each V-J. Welch's t-statistics and random forest reduced approximately 520 V-J features to roughly 13, which were used in a naive Bayes classifier (R e1071). TCRdb reprocessing: public reads trimmed at Q25 with fastp, clones called with MiXCR, in-frame beta chains kept. Merged by CDR3 protein, the rows form single entries marked with the most common genes and DNA. The authors' filters were not applied to this entry. This sample is represented by under 350,000 distinct CDR3 sequences; approximately 12% of them were singletons. The ten largest clones take up 7.5% to 8% of the sample.

For this clonotype: Its antigen specificity is not known. One end of the junction is discordant with germline, which a read error may explain.

CDR3 length: 12 amino acids, cysteine to phenylalanine. Only the CDR3 DNA stays, 36 bases, in frame from base 1. CDR1 and CDR2, looked up from the germline V gene, are KGHSH and LQKENI. The V and J segments used are TRBV18 and TRBJ2-5, with the D gene call left open. The sample taken for sequencing was blood. The receptor was isolated from a woman in her twenties or thirties with Graves' hyperthyroidism that later progressed to Graves' ophthalmopathy. The CDR3 protein sequence reads: CAGSPKEETQYF. The nucleotides read TGTGCCGGCTCACCAAAGGAGGAGACCCAGTACTTC.